This is a list of T cell receptor beta chains from one sample in a study of blood T cell repertoires in COVID-19. Produced via immunoSEQ multiplex PCR; TCRdb's table is partial and in-frame only. The sample holds hundreds of thousands of clones, around 90% seen once. Specimen: peripheral blood. All receptors derive from a woman in her forties or fifties who had recovered from COVID-19. CDR3s include the opening cysteine and the closing phenylalanine or tryptophan. D genes are given only for firm matches. Clone size is not always given. Where it is, it says once, few, many or a class for expanded clones.

>.|.|TRBV15|TRBJ2-7
CATSRDRRANEQYF
TGTGCCACCAGCAGAGATCGCAGGGCCAACGAGCAGTACTTC
>.|TRBD1|TRBV28|TRBJ1-2
CASSSTGMSIGYTF
TGTGCCAGCAGTTCGACAGGGATGAGTATCGGCTACACCTTC
>.|.|TRBV28|TRBJ1-3
CASSTRNTIYF
TGTGCCAGCAGTACAAGAAACACCATATATTTT
>.|.|TRBV5-1|TRBJ1-1
CASSPAGGGNTEAFF
TGCGCCAGCAGCCCCGCCGGGGGAGGGAACACTGAAGCTTTCTTT
>.|TRBD1|TRBV7-2|TRBJ2-5
CASRRRQGWETQYF
TGTGCCAGCAGACGCAGACAGGGGTGGGAGACCCAGTACTTC
>.|TRBD1|TRBV6-1|TRBJ2-1
CASSEQRQGRNEQFF
TGTGCCAGCAGTGAACAGAGACAGGGGCGCAATGAGCAGTTCTTC
>.|TRBD1|TRBV19|TRBJ1-2
CASSISRQGRVNYGYTF
TGTGCCAGTAGTATTTCCCGACAGGGCAGAGTAAACTATGGCTACACCTTC
>.|TRBD1|TRBV6-2/TRBV6-3|TRBJ1-2
CASSYRRTGRNYGYTF
TGTGCCAGCAGTTATCGCAGGACAGGGCGGAACTATGGCTACACCTTC
>few|TRBD1|TRBV18|TRBJ2-1
CASSPPGTGKGNEQFF
TGTGCCAGCTCACCACCCGGGACAGGGAAGGGCAATGAGCAGTTCTTC
>.|.|TRBV29-1|TRBJ1-2
CSVDEWQGNNYGYTF
TGCAGCGTTGATGAGTGGCAGGGGAATAACTATGGCTACACCTTC
>.|TRBD1|TRBV28|TRBJ1-1
CASSFRQGTEAFF
TGTGCCAGCAGTTTTAGACAGGGCACTGAAGCTTTCTTT
>.|TRBD1|TRBV7-9|TRBJ2-5
CASSLSQGFETQYF
TGTGCCAGCAGCTTGTCACAGGGGTTTGAGACCCAGTACTTC
>.|TRBD2|TRBV4-3|TRBJ2-1
CASSQDGPAGALYNEQFF
TGCGCCAGCAGCCAAGATGGGCCAGCGGGAGCCCTCTACAATGAGCAGTTCTTC
>once|.|TRBV6-5|TRBJ1-3
CASSHSSGNTIYF
TGTGCCAGCAGCCATAGCTCTGGAAACACCATATATTTT
>.|.|TRBV7-2|TRBJ2-2
CASSLAWPGELFF
TGTGCCAGCAGCTTAGCATGGCCCGGGGAGCTGTTTTTT
>.|.|TRBV9|TRBJ1-1
CASSANTGRSTEAFF
TGTGCCAGCAGCGCCAATACAGGGCGAAGCACTGAAGCTTTCTTT
>few|TRBD1|TRBV30|TRBJ1-6
CAWMTGGDSPLHF
TGTGCCTGGATGACAGGGGGGGATTCACCCCTCCACTTT
>.|.|TRBV9|TRBJ1-1
CASSPRVPWNTEAFF
TGTGCCAGCAGCCCGAGAGTGCCCTGGAACACTGAAGCTTTCTTT
>few|TRBD2|TRBV11-2|TRBJ2-3
CASSLDGSGGVADTQYF
TGTGCCAGCAGCTTAGATGGTAGCGGGGGTGTGGCAGATACGCAGTATTTT
>.|.|TRBV30|TRBJ1-3
CAWSVSFAGNTIYF
TGTGCCTGGAGTGTATCCTTCGCTGGAAACACCATATATTTT
>.|TRBD1|TRBV5-1|TRBJ1-1
CASRRSPGQEAFF
TGCGCCAGCAGACGCTCGCCGGGACAGGAAGCTTTCTTT
>few|.|TRBV6-1|TRBJ2-1
CASSERGNNEQFF
TGTGCCAGCAGTGAAAGGGGAAACAATGAGCAGTTCTTC
>.|.|TRBV9|TRBJ2-5
CASSETLTDQETQYF
TGTGCCAGCAGCGAGACCTTGACAGACCAAGAGACCCAGTACTTC
>.|TRBD1|TRBV19|TRBJ2-7
CASRARAGQGREQYF
TGTGCCAGTAGAGCACGGGCGGGACAGGGGCGCGAGCAGTACTTC
>.|TRBD2|TRBV18|TRBJ2-3
CASSPPSGTDTQYF
TGTGCCAGCTCACCACCTAGCGGGACGGATACGCAGTATTTT
>.|TRBD1|TRBV28|TRBJ2-4
CASSWDRVVNIQYF
TGTGCCAGCAGTTGGGACAGGGTTGTGAACATTCAGTACTTC
>.|TRBD2|TRBV28|TRBJ2-7
CASSPVGRGRDEQYF
TGTGCCAGCAGTCCCGTCGGGAGGGGCCGGGACGAGCAGTACTTC
>few|TRBD1|TRBV9|TRBJ1-2
CASSKGQGNYGYTF
TGTGCCAGCAGCAAAGGACAGGGGAACTATGGCTACACCTTC
>.|.|TRBV11-2|TRBJ2-1
CASSFPPGRLDNEQFF
TGTGCCAGCAGCTTCCCACCCGGAAGACTAGACAATGAGCAGTTCTTC
>.|.|TRBV27|TRBJ2-7
CASSLSSAGRYEQYF
TGTGCCAGCAGTTTATCGAGTGCAGGGCGGTACGAGCAGTACTTC
>.|.|TRBV7-3|TRBJ1-6
CASSSSTGYSPLHF
TGTGCCAGCAGCTCCTCGACAGGTTATTCACCCCTCCACTTT
>.|TRBD1|TRBV19|TRBJ1-2
CASSLQGVYGYTF
TGTGCCAGTAGTTTGCAGGGGGTGTATGGCTACACCTTC
>.|TRBD1|TRBV6-2/TRBV6-3|TRBJ1-1
CASSRDREGEAFF
TGTGCCAGCAGCCGGGACAGGGAGGGTGAAGCTTTCTTT
>.|TRBD1|TRBV6-1|TRBJ2-7
CASSEDRGYEQYF
TGTGCCAGCAGTGAGGACAGGGGTTACGAGCAGTACTTC
>.|TRBD1|TRBV7-2|TRBJ1-2
CASSLGGQGSYGYTF
TGTGCCAGCAGCTTAGGCGGACAGGGATCCTATGGCTACACCTTC
>.|TRBD1|TRBV30|TRBJ2-3
CAWDLGTGRSDTQYF
TGTGCCTGGGATTTGGGGACAGGGAGGTCAGATACGCAGTATTTT
>.|TRBD1|TRBV30|TRBJ2-1
CAWSGGTGQSSYNEQFF
TGTGCCTGGAGTGGAGGGACAGGGCAAAGCTCCTACAATGAGCAGTTCTTC
>.|TRBD2|TRBV4-1|TRBJ2-3
CASRWRLAGGTDTQYF
TGCGCCAGCCGCTGGCGCTTAGCGGGGGGGACAGATACGCAGTATTTT
>.|.|TRBV29-1|TRBJ1-1
CSARHLRATEAFF
TGCAGCGCTAGACACCTGAGGGCCACTGAAGCTTTCTTT
>.|.|TRBV12-5|TRBJ1-1
CASGLTLVDTEAFF
TGTGCTAGTGGTTTGACATTGGTTGACACTGAAGCTTTCTTT
>.|.|TRBV7-2|TRBJ1-1
CASSLRTGGGQLEAFF
TGTGCCAGCAGCTTAAGGACGGGGGGTGGACAGCTCGAAGCTTTCTTT
>.|.|TRBV4-2|TRBJ2-3
CASSQDPASRGTDTQYF
TGTGCCAGCAGCCAAGATCCGGCTAGCCGAGGGACAGATACGCAGTATTTT
>.|TRBD1|TRBV5-1|TRBJ1-1
CASSGGGTENAFF
TGCGCCAGCAGCGGAGGTGGGACAGAAAATGCTTTCTTT
>.|TRBD1|TRBV19|TRBJ1-1
CASSINRGTVNTEAFF
TGTGCCAGTAGTATCAACCGGGGGACAGTGAACACTGAAGCTTTCTTT
>.|.|TRBV3-1/TRBV3-2|TRBJ2-1
CASSQDYNLQYNEQFF
TGTGCCAGCAGCCAAGATTATAACTTACAGTACAATGAGCAGTTCTTC
>.|.|TRBV30|TRBJ1-2
CAWSGFAGKDHGYTF
TGTGCCTGGAGTGGATTCGCAGGGAAGGATCATGGCTACACCTTC
>.|.|TRBV7-6|TRBJ2-2
CASSLRGSEWAGELFF
TGTGCCAGCAGCTTACGGGGGAGTGAGTGGGCCGGGGAGCTGTTTTTT
>.|.|TRBV15|TRBJ2-2
CATSRLQETGELFF
TGTGCCACCAGCAGACTACAGGAAACCGGGGAGCTGTTTTTT
>few|.|TRBV10-3|TRBJ2-5
CASARDQETQYF
TGTGCCAGCGCGCGAGACCAAGAGACCCAGTACTTC
>.|TRBD1|TRBV18|TRBJ1-2
CASSPDRGKGYTF
TGTGCCAGCTCACCAGACAGGGGGAAAGGCTACACCTTC
>.|.|TRBV2|TRBJ1-5
CASSEAPASTDRPNQPQHF
TGTGCCAGCAGTGAAGCGCCAGCCTCAACCGACAGGCCAAATCAGCCCCAGCATTTT
>.|TRBD1|TRBV10-3|TRBJ1-6
CAISFLNRGGSPLHF
TGTGCCATCAGTTTCCTCAACAGGGGTGGGTCACCCCTCCACTTT
>.|.|TRBV6-5|TRBJ1-2
CASSYSRIAVPYGYTF
TGTGCCAGCAGTTACTCTCGGATTGCGGTTCCCTATGGCTACACCTTC
>.|.|TRBV5-6|TRBJ2-7
CASSLQGFYEQYF
TGTGCCAGCAGCTTGCAGGGGTTCTACGAGCAGTACTTC